These 15 T cell receptor beta chains were sequenced from one sample in a study of CD4 T cells in relation to SARS-CoV-2 and coronaviruses. The unexposed donors gave CD4+ T cells in about 2011-2019, prior to COVID-19. The data were produced by immunoSEQ multiplex PCR, yet TCRdb's version contains in-frame clones alone and is incomplete. Here the sample spans tens of thousands of clones, about 95% being singletons. Specimen: naive CD4+ T cells from PBMCs. Subset meaning: naive CD4+ T cells isolated by negative enrichment. The receptors here all came from a human donor in good health.

The rearrangement links TRBV12-3 or TRBV12-4 to TRBJ1-5, with D unclear. The CDR3 loop spans 12 amino acids. V lost 3 bases to trimming and J lost 4 bases, with 4 bases between them. The CDR3 DNA reads TGTGCCAGCAGTTTCGTAAATCAGCCCCAGCATTTT. This encodes CASSFVNQPQHF.

The chain employs TRBV5-1 and TRBJ2-7; D possibly corresponds to TRBD2 (6 bases). V lost 0 bases, J lost 5 bases, and 24 bases lay in between. The CDR3 consists of 18 residues. The V gene's germline CDR1 is SGHRS and CDR2 YFSETQ. The CDR3 reads CASSLAGDGRGRANEQYF. The CDR3 nucleotides read TGCGCCAGCAGCTTGGCGGGTGATGGGCGGGGTCGGGCGAACGAGCAGTACTTC.

The chain couples TRBV28 to TRBJ1-5; D gene unclear. V lost 4 bases, J lost 3 bases, and 10 bases lay in between. CDR1 and CDR2 (germline): MDHEN, SYDVKM. This CDR3 has 14 residues. The CDR3 is CASSSHHLNQPQHF. The CDR3 bases are TGTGCCAGCAGTTCCCACCACCTCAATCAGCCCCAGCATTTT. Drawing the rest from reference TRBV28 and TRBJ1-5, the complete variable domain is DVKVTQSSRYLVKRTGEKVFLECVQDMDHENMFWYRQDPGLGLRLIYFSYDVKMKEKGDIPEGYSVSREKKERFSLILESASTNQTSMYLCASSSHHLNQPQHFGDGTRLSIL.

This clone has a handful of counts. This sequence joins TRBV11-2 and TRBJ1-6, with TRBD1 matching over 7 bases. The CDR3 extends over 15 amino acids. Germline V lookup: CDR1 SGHAT, CDR2 FQNNGV. J gave up 5 bases and V 4 bases, and 5 bases lay outside the gene matches. In nucleotides, the CDR3 is TGTGCCAGCAGCTCAGGGGGGCCGAATAATTCACCCCTCCACTTT. Its protein is CASSSGGPNNSPLHF.

The chain has TRBV24-1 and TRBJ2-2; D unclear. The CDR3 covers 16 residues. The V end lost 6 bases, the J end lost 4 bases, and 17 bases lay between the germline ends. Per germline, CDR1 KGHDR and CDR2 SFDVKD. The CDR3 loop is CATSIAPGLGTGELFF. Here the CDR3 DNA reads TGTGCCACCAGTATCGCCCCAGGTTTAGGCACCGGGGAGCTGTTTTTT.

This clone was found once. The chain uses TRBV5-1 and TRBJ2-7; 9 bases fit TRBD1. Germline V gene lookup returns CDR1 SGHRS and CDR2 YFSETQ. The CDR3 runs to 13 residues. J lost 3 bases, V lost 7 bases, and 5 bases had no gene match. This chain's CDR3 is CASGTGQSYEQYF. CDR3 nucleotide sequence: TGCGCCAGCGGGACAGGGCAAAGCTACGAGCAGTACTTC.

This clone showed up just once. CDR3 in amino acids: CASSFLPGTGGGQPQHF. The CDR3 DNA is TGTGCCAGCAGCTTCCTCCCCGGGACAGGGGGCGGACAGCCCCAGCATTTT. The chain has TRBV5-8 and TRBJ1-5; 12 nucleotides line up with TRBD1. The CDR3 sequence is 17 residues long. V was pared by 2 bases and J by 7 bases, with 10 bases of the junction left unmatched. The germline CDR1 and CDR2 sequences are SGHTS and YDEGEE.

The chain recombines TRBV7-3 with TRBJ2-1, with TRBD2 identical over 8 bases. The V segment lost 5 bases and the J segment 1 base; nucleotides outside the gene matches: 4. Germline loops: CDR1 SGHTA, CDR2 FQGTGA. CDR3 length: 15 residues. CDR3 in amino acids: CASSTSSGSYNEQFF. CDR3 nucleotide sequence: TGTGCCAGCAGCACCTCTAGCGGGTCCTACAATGAGCAGTTCTTC.

This sequence joins TRBV19 and TRBJ2-7, with 9 bases identical to TRBD1. CDR1 LNHDA and CDR2 SQIVND come from the germline V gene (reference sequence). V dropped 6 bases and J dropped 7; count of bases not matched to a gene: 10. The CDR3 contains 14 residues. CDR3 DNA: TGTGCCAGTAGCACAGGGGGCGGAGGTGGAGAGCAGTACTTC. This encodes CASSTGGGGGEQYF. The variable domain in full, completed from reference TRBV19 and TRBJ2-7, reads DGGITQSPKYLFRKEGQNVTLSCEQNLNHDAMYWYRQDPGQGLRLIYYSQIVNDFQKGDIAEGYSVSREKKESFPLTVTSAQKNPTAFYLCASSTGGGGGEQYFGPGTRLTVT.

The chain couples TRBV5-1 to TRBJ2-5; 14 bases are shared with TRBD2. CDR3 length: 16 residues. From germline, CDR1 is SGHRS and CDR2 YFSETQ. V lost 4 bases and J lost 5; bases outside the gene matches: 7. The CDR3 is CASSKGTSGSEETQYF. The CDR3 DNA reads TGCGCCAGCAGCAAAGGGACTAGCGGGAGCGAGGAGACCCAGTACTTC. The full variable domain, rest sourced from reference TRBV5-1 and TRBJ2-5, is KAGVTQTPRYLIKTRGQQVTLSCSPISGHRSVSWYQQTPGQGLQFLFEYFSETQRNKGNFPGRFSGRQFSNSRSEMNVSTLELGDSALYLCASSKGTSGSEETQYFGPGTRLLVL.

The chain couples TRBV7-9 to TRBJ2-3; D possibly corresponds to TRBD1 (6 bases). This CDR3 has 15 amino acids. The V end lost 1 base, the J end lost 0 bases, and 8 bases lay between the germline ends. The germline V gene has CDR1 SEHNR and CDR2 FQNEAQ (reference sequence). The CDR3 protein is CASSLVTGSTDTQYF. The CDR3 bases are TGTGCCAGCAGCTTAGTAACAGGGAGCACAGATACGCAGTATTTT.

V and J are TRBV9 and TRBJ2-1, with 10 bases aligning to TRBD2. Looked up from germline, CDR1 is SGDLS and CDR2 is YYNGEE. V was clipped by 2 bases and J by 7 bases; unmatched bases: 6. CDR3 size: 15 residues. The chain's CDR3 is CASSVSGRAWNEQFF. In nucleotides, the CDR3 is TGTGCCAGCAGCGTCAGCGGGAGGGCATGGAATGAGCAGTTCTTC. Drawing the rest from reference TRBV9 and TRBJ2-1, the complete variable domain is DSGVTQTPKHLITATGQRVTLRCSPRSGDLSVYWYQQSLDQGLQFLIQYYNGEERAKGNILERFSAQQFPDLHSELNLSSLELGDSALYFCASSVSGRAWNEQFFGPGTRLTVL.

This chain joins TRBV19 and TRBJ2-7, with D perhaps TRBD2 (5 bases). Looked up from germline, CDR1 is LNHDA and CDR2 is SQIVND (reference sequence). V was cut by 5 bases and J by 0 bases, with 14 bases left in between. The length of the CDR3 is 15 residues. This chain's CDR3 is CASSDERGSSYEQYF. The CDR3 DNA reads TGTGCCAGTAGTGACGAACGAGGGAGCTCCTACGAGCAGTACTTC.

The genes are TRBV4-1 and TRBJ2-7; 8 bases are shared with TRBD2. The CDR3 consists of 16 residues. Germline assignment: CDR1 MGHRA and CDR2 YSYEKL. J lost 3 bases, V lost 0 bases, and 7 bases had no gene match. The CDR3 DNA reads as TGCGCCAGCAGCCAAGATTTCAGCGGGAGAGTCTACGAGCAGTACTTC. Residues: CASSQDFSGRVYEQYF.

The rearrangement uses TRBV7-2 and TRBJ2-7, with D possibly TRBD2 on 5 matching bases. Per the germline V gene, CDR1 is SGHTA and CDR2 is FQGNSA. The ends were cut back, 5 bases at V and 3 bases at J, with 14 bases in the middle. The CDR3 extends over 14 amino acids. The DNA for the CDR3 is TGTGCCAGCAGCCCACCGGGGAGTTTCTACGAGCAGTACTTC. This gives the protein CASSPPGSFYEQYF.